This TCR beta chain was profiled in a study of blood T cell repertoires in COVID-19. Study at large: Some COVID-19 samples were acute and others convalescent; all came from the United States, Italy and Spain. In each case, the material was cDNA or gDNA derived from T cells, B-cell-depleted T cells, or PBMCs.

V lost 4 bases, J lost 2 bases, and 12 bases lay in between. The CDR3 is made up of 14 amino acids. Germline loops: CDR1 PRHDT, CDR2 FYEKMQ (reference sequence). Per the original methods: Scientists estimated how many nucleated cells there were by amplifying reference gene primers. The data were produced by immunoSEQ multiplex PCR, yet TCRdb's version contains in-frame clones alone and is incomplete. The D gene and trimming were derived from the DNA, and the V and J assignments and clone size from that table. The sample carries under 130,000 clones, approximately 89% recorded once. The receptor's source is an elderly woman in a cohort sampled during active COVID-19. Sample: peripheral blood. The J gene is TRBJ2-7, the V gene TRBV13; D remains ambiguous. The CDR3 sequence is CASSSQDLTYEQYF. The DNA for the CDR3 is TGTGCCAGCAGCTCCCAAGACTTGACCTACGAGCAGTACTTC.